The 2 T cell receptor beta chains presented below share a single source sample, sequenced in a study of T cell repertoires in cytomegalovirus infection. TCRdb used MiXCR to reprocess the reads, holding one entry per CDR3 protein. The repertoire holds hundreds of thousands of distinct CDR3 sequences, 15% to 20% seen once, with around 11% in the top ten. Sequences were obtained from PBMCs. The source of these receptors is a human donor in good health (CMV status not recorded). Some clones in this sample may be carry-over from other donors' samples.

Ten or more counts support this clonotype. The CDR3 bases are TGCAGTGCTAGAGATGGGGTGACCACTGAAGCTTTCTTT. It yields the protein CSARDGVTTEAFF. The genes are TRBV20-1 and TRBJ1-1; no reliable D call. The CDR3 consists of 13 residues. Trimming left V 0 bases short and J 4 bases short, with 9 bases between. From germline, CDR1 is DFQATT and CDR2 SNEGSKA (reference sequence).

This clonotype was detected ten times or more. This rearrangement joins TRBV18 to TRBJ2-3; 8 nucleotides agree with TRBD2. The V and J ends lost 2 bases and 1 base, in that order; junction bases with no gene match: 2. Germline CDR1 is KGHSH and CDR2 is LQKENI. This CDR3 has 15 residues. The CDR3 DNA reads TGTGCCAGCTCACCAAGTAGCGGGGGCACAGATACGCAGTATTTT. As protein: CASSPSSGGTDTQYF.